Presented here are 8 T cell receptor beta chains from one specimen sequenced in a study of T cell changes during pregnancy in multiple sclerosis. Produced via immunoSEQ multiplex PCR; TCRdb's table is partial and in-frame only. The repertoire consists of 50,000 or so clones, with approximately 93% occurring once and the leading ten covering 0.25% to 0.4%. The sample in question was CD4+ T cells from peripheral blood mononuclear cells, obtained in the third trimester of pregnancy. Receptors were obtained from a female donor with multiple sclerosis, enrolled in a pregnancy study.

J is TRBJ2-7 and V is TRBV11-3; TRBD2 matches at 15 bases. CDR1 is SGHNT, CDR2 YENEEA, per germline. The length of the CDR3 is 17 residues. J was trimmed by 2 bases and V by 3 bases; bases with no gene match: 5. The DNA for the CDR3 is TGTGCCAGCAGCTTTTGGACTAGCGGGGGGGCCCCCTACGAGCAGTACTTC. Protein product: CASSFWTSGGAPYEQYF.

The chain employs TRBV5-1 and TRBJ2-4, with 10 nucleotides matching TRBD2. The germline gives CDR1 SGHRS, CDR2 YFSETQ. The CDR3 loop spans 13 amino acids. The ends lost 6 bases at V and 11 bases at J; junction bases unmatched: 8. CDR3 DNA: TGCGCCAGCAATGAAGCGGGAGGGCCAGTTCAGTACTTC. It codes for CASNEAGGPVQYF.

The V gene is TRBV19, the J gene TRBJ2-5; D is perhaps TRBD1 (5 bases). The V end lost 3 bases, the J end lost 4 bases, and 15 bases lay between the germline ends. The CDR3 runs to 15 residues. CDR1 is LNHDA, CDR2 SQIVND, per germline (reference sequence). The CDR3 protein is CASSMDIQYIETQYF. In nucleotides, the CDR3 is TGTGCCAGTAGTATGGACATCCAGTACATAGAGACCCAGTACTTC.

The chain joins TRBV11-2 to TRBJ1-4; weak D call: TRBD1 (5 bases). CDR3 length: 16 amino acids. Germline-derived CDR1 and CDR2 are SGHAT and FQNNGV. V lost 5 bases and J lost 5, with 18 bases in between. The CDR3 sequence is CASSPIRGVANEKLFF. The CDR3 DNA is TGTGCCAGCAGCCCGATACGGGGGGTCGCAAATGAAAAACTGTTTTTT.

The rearrangement uses TRBV7-9 and TRBJ1-2; D not certain. CDR1 SEHNR and CDR2 FQNEAQ come from the germline V gene (reference sequence). Trimming shortened V by 3 bases and J by 6 bases, and 11 bases separated the two germline ends. There are 13 residues in the CDR3. The CDR3 sequence: CASSLGGKDGYTF. CDR3 DNA: TGTGCCAGCAGCTTGGGAGGGAAAGATGGCTACACCTTC.

The chain uses TRBV5-1 and TRBJ1-4, with 7 positions matching TRBD1. In germline, CDR1 is SGHRS, CDR2 YFSETQ. V lost 5 bases, J lost 0 bases, and 13 bases stayed unmatched. The CDR3 sequence is 18 residues long. Here the CDR3 reads CASRSATGTVATNEKLFF. CDR3 sequence (DNA): TGCGCCAGCAGGTCCGCCACGGGGACAGTTGCAACTAATGAAAAACTGTTTTTT.

The gene calls are TRBV5-1 and TRBJ2-3; the match to TRBD2 covers 7 bases. V shed 7 bases, J shed 2 bases, and the junction held 7 bases outside the gene matches. The CDR3 runs to 14 residues. Per germline, CDR1 SGHRS and CDR2 YFSETQ. DNA of the CDR3: TGCGCCAGCGGCCGGGAGGTTCCCACAGATACGCAGTATTTT. It encodes CASGREVPTDTQYF.

The chain is built from TRBV5-1 and TRBJ2-1, with TRBD2 identical over 11 bases. The CDR3 consists of 14 residues. Germline values: CDR1 SGHRS, CDR2 YFSETQ. Trimming took 1 base from V and 9 from J; bases not matched to a gene: 3. The CDR3 nucleotides are TGCGCCAGCAGCTTGACTAGCGGGAGTCTTGAGCAGTTCTTC. It encodes CASSLTSGSLEQFF.